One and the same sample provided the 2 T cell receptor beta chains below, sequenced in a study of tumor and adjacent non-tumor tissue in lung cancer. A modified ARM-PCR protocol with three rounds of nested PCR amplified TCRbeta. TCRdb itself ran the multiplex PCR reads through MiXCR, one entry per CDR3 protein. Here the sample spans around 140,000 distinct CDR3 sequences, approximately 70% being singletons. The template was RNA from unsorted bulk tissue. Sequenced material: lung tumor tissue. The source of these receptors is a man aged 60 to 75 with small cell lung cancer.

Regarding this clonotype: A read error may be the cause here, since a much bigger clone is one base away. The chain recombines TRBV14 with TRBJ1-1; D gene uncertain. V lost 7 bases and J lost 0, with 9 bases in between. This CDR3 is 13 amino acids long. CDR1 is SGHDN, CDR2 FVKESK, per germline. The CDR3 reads CASTQLMNTEAFF. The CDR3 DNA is TGTGCCAGCACCCAGCTCATGAACACTGAAGCTTTCTTT.

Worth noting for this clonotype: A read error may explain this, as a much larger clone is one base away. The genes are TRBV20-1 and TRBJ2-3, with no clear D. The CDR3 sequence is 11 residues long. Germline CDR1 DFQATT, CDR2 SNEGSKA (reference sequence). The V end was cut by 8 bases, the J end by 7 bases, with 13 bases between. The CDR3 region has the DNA TGCAGTACTGACCTAGTGCATACGCAGTATTTT. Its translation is CSTDLVHTQYF.